This TCR beta chain stems from a study of T cells in Graves' hyperthyroidism and ophthalmopathy. There are many counts of this clonotype. This CDR3 comprises 15 residues. CDR1 SGDLS and CDR2 YYNGEE come from the germline V gene. V dropped 0 bases and J dropped 3 bases, with 12 bases sitting between them. RNA transcripts served as the template for amplifying TCR beta CDR3 regions. Researchers ran a first-round RT-PCR on the TCR CDR3 using the HTBI primer set. TCRdb itself ran the multiplex PCR reads through MiXCR, one entry per CDR3 protein. The data hold roughly 510,000 distinct CDR3 sequences, with 40% to 55% observed a single time.

The source of this sequence is an adult woman with Graves' disease, either hyperthyroidism or ophthalmopathy (not recorded which). This chain links TRBV9 with TRBJ1-1; TRBD1 might be the D (6 bases). The sample consisted of peripheral blood or thyroid tissue (not recorded which). The CDR3 sequence: CASSVAGGGHTEAFF. In nucleotides, the CDR3 is TGTGCCAGCAGCGTAGCGGGAGGGGGGCACACTGAAGCTTTCTTT.